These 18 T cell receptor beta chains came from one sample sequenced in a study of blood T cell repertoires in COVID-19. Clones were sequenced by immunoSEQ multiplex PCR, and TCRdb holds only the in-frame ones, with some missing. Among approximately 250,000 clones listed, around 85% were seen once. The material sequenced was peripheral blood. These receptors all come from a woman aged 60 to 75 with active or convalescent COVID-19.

The CDR3 is CAWSLQVEYGYTF. The CDR3 DNA follows: TGTGCCTGGAGCTTACAGGTCGAATATGGCTACACCTTC. The V call is TRBV30, the J call TRBJ1-2; a possible D gene is TRBD1 (5 bases). V was clipped by 3 bases and J by 5 bases, with 13 bases between them. Germline CDR1 GTSNPN, CDR2 SVGIG (reference sequence). The CDR3 is 13 amino acids.

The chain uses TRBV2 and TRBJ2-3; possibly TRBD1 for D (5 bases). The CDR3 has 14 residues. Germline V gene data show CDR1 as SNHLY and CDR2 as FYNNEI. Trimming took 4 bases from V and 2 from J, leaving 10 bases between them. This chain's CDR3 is CASSVQAATDTQYF. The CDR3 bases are TGTGCCAGCAGTGTACAGGCAGCCACAGATACGCAGTATTTT.

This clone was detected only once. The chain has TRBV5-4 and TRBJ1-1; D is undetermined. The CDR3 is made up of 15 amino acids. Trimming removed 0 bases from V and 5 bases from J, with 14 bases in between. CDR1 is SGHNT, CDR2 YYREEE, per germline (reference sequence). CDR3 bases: TGTGCCAGCAGCTTGGAGGCGGGAAGGGCGACTGAAGCTTTCTTT. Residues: CASSLEAGRATEAFF.

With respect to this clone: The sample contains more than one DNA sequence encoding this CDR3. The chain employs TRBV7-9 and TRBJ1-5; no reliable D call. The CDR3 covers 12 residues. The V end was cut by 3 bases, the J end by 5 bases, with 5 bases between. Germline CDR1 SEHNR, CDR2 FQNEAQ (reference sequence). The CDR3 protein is CASSFSDQPQHF. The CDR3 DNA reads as TGTGCCAGCAGCTTCTCCGATCAGCCCCAGCATTTT.

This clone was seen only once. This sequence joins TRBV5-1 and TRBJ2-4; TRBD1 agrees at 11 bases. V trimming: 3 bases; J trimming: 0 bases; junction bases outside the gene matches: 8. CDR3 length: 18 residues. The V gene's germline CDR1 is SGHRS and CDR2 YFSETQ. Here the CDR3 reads CASSSGTGGPLAKNIQYF. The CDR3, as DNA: TGCGCCAGCAGCTCCGGGACAGGGGGGCCCCTAGCCAAAAACATTCAGTACTTC.

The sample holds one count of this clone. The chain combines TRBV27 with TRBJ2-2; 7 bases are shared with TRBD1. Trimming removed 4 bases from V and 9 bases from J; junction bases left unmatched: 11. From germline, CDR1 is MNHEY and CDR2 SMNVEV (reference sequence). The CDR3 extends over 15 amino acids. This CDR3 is CASSSLGKGARELFF. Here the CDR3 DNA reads TGTGCCAGCAGTTCCCTCGGGAAGGGGGCCAGGGAGCTGTTTTTT.

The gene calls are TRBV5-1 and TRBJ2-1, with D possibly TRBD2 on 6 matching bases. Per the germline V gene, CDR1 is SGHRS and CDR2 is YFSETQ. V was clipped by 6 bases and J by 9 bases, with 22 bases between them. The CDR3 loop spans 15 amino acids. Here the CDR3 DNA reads TGCGCCAGCATCGCTACCGGGACTTCCTGGGGTGAGCAGTTCTTC. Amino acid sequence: CASIATGTSWGEQFF.

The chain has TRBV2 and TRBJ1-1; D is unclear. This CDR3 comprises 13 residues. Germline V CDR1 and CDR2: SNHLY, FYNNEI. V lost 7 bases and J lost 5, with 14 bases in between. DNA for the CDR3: TGTGCCAGCAAACGGGAGTCGGGGACTGAAGCTTTCTTT. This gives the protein CASKRESGTEAFF.

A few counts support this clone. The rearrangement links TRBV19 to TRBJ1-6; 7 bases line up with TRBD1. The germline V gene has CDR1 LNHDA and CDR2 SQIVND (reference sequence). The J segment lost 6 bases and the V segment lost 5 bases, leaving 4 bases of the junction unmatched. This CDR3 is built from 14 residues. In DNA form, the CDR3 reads TGTGCCAGTAGTGCAGGGGGTACTAATTCACCCCTCCACTTT. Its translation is CASSAGGTNSPLHF.

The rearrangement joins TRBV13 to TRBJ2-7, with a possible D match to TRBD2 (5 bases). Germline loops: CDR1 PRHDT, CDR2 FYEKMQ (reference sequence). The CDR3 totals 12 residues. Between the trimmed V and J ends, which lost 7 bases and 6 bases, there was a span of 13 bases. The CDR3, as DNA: TGTGCCAGCACCGAGGGTCGTCGCGAGCAGTACTTC. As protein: CASTEGRREQYF.

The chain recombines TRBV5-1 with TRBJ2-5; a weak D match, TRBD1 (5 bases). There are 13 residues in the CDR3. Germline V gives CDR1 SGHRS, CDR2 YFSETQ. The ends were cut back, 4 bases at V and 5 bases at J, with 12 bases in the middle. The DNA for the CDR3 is TGCGCCAGCAGCACGGACATACGGGAGACCCAGTACTTC. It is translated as CASSTDIRETQYF.

Written as DNA, the CDR3 is TGTGCCAGCAGCGAGGGACAGGTCTCCCGGGAGCAGTACTTC. Protein: CASSEGQVSREQYF. The chain has TRBV5-4 and TRBJ2-7, with 8 bases identical to TRBD1. With 4 bases clipped from V and 7 bases from J, the junction kept 10 bases outside the gene matches. The CDR3 extends over 14 amino acids. Germline CDR1 reads SGHNT; CDR2 reads YYREEE (reference sequence).

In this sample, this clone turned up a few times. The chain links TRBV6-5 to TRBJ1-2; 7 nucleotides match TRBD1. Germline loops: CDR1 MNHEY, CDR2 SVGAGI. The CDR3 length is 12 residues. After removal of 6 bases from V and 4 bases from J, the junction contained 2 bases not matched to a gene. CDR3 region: CASRGTVYGYTF. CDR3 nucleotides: TGTGCCAGCAGGGGGACAGTCTATGGCTACACCTTC.

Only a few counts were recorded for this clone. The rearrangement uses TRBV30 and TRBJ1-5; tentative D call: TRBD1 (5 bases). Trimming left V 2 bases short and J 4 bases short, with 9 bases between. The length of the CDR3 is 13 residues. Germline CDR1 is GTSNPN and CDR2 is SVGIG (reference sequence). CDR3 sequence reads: CAWSLSGNQPQHF. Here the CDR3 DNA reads TGTGCCTGGAGTTTGTCAGGGAATCAGCCCCAGCATTTT.

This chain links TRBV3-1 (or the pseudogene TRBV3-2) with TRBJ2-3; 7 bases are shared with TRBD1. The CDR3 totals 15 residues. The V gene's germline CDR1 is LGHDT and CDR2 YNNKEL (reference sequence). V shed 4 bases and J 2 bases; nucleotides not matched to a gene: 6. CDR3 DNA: TGTGCCAGCAGCCTCCAGGGACAGACCACAGATACGCAGTATTTT. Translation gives CASSLQGQTTDTQYF.

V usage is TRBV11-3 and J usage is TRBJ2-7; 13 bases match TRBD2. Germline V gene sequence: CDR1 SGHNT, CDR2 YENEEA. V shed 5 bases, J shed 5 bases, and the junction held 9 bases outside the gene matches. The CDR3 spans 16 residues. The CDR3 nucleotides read TGTGCCAGCAGCCCCCACGGACTAGCGGGAGCGAACGAGCAGTACTTC. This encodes CASSPHGLAGANEQYF.

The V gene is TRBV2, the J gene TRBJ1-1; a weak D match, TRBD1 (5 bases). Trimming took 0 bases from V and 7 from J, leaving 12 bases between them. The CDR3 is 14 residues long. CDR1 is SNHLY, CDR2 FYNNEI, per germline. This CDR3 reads CASSEAGAGHEAFF. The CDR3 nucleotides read TGTGCCAGCAGTGAAGCTGGGGCAGGGCATGAAGCTTTCTTT.

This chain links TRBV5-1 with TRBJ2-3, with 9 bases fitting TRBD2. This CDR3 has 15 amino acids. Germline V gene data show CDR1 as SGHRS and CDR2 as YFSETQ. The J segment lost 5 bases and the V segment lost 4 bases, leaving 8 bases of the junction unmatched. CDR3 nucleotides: TGCGCCAGCAGCATAAGTAGCGGGGGTAAAGATACGCAGTATTTT. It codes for CASSISSGGKDTQYF.